Presented here are 8 T cell receptor beta chains from one specimen sequenced in a study of vaccination effects on CD4 cells after COVID-19. These receptors have no identified antigens. Antigen-specific CD4+ T cells expanded by the ViraFEST assay with viral peptide pools were then sequenced. Isolating CD4+ T cells followed around nine days of culture. TCRdb's copy holds only in-frame clones and misses some; the assay was immunoSEQ multiplex PCR. The sample carries approximately 15,000 clones, 76% recorded once. Sample: CD4+ T cells from PBMCs cultured with HCoV-229E spike peptides, taken before COVID-19 vaccination. The receptor source for this set is a human donor who received a COVID-19 vaccine.

This clone was seen more than once but under ten times. The chain is built from TRBV9 and TRBJ1-1; the D is unclear. CDR1 is SGDLS, CDR2 YYNGEE, per germline. V lost 2 bases and J lost 2, with 7 bases in between. CDR3 length: 13 amino acids. The CDR3 sequence: CASSVHGNTEAFF. The CDR3 nucleotides read TGTGCCAGCAGCGTTCATGGAAACACTGAAGCTTTCTTT.

The chain carries TRBV6-1 and TRBJ2-3; tentatively, D is TRBD1 (5 bases). Trimming stripped 2 bases from V and 1 base from J, with 7 bases between. Germline CDR1 MNHNS, CDR2 SASEGT. The CDR3 has 14 amino acids. CDR3 sequence reads: CASSELQGTDTQYF. CDR3 DNA: TGTGCCAGCAGTGAATTACAGGGCACAGATACGCAGTATTTT.

The chain is built from TRBV7-5 and TRBJ1-5; whether TRBD1, the table's D call, matches the DNA was not checked. TRBV7-5 is shown as a pseudogene. CDR3 length: 21 amino acids. For the CDR3, the DNA is TGTGCCAGAAGCATTCACCCCCGGGACAGGGGATGTGCGGGAGGCAATCAGCCCCAGCATTTT. It yields the protein CARSIHPRDRGCAGGNQPQHF.

Here the CDR3 DNA reads TGTGCCAGCAGCCTCGGGACAACCAAAGAGACCCAGTACTTC. It specifies CASSLGTTKETQYF. The rearrangement uses TRBV7-2 and TRBJ2-5; D might be TRBD1 (6 bases). V was pared by 5 bases and J by 3 bases, with 13 bases between. The CDR3 is 14 amino acids. From germline, CDR1 is SGHTA and CDR2 FQGNSA.

In DNA, the CDR3 is TGTGCCAGCAGCCAAGGGGACAGTTTGGGTGTAGGCGGCTACACCTTC. Its protein product is CASSQGDSLGVGGYTF. The V gene is TRBV3-1 (or the pseudogene TRBV3-2), the J gene TRBJ1-2, with 7 bases matching TRBD1. Losses at the gene ends were 1 base for V and 8 bases for J; bases not matched to a gene: 13. The CDR3 runs 16 residues. Germline loops: CDR1 LGHDT, CDR2 YNNKEL (reference sequence).

V and J are TRBV7-3 and TRBJ2-1, with 9 bases aligning to TRBD2. The CDR3 covers 15 residues. The V and J ends lost 4 bases and 4 bases, in that order; junction bases with no gene match: 5. Germline V CDR1 and CDR2: SGHTA, FQGTGA. In DNA, the CDR3 is TGTGCCAGCAGCTCTAGCGGGGATGATTACAATGAGCAGTTCTTC. It codes for CASSSSGDDYNEQFF.

This clone showed up just a few times. The chain combines TRBV14 with TRBJ2-3, with D tentatively TRBD1 or TRBD2 (6 bases each). This CDR3 spans 17 amino acids. Germline CDR1 is SGHDN and CDR2 is FVKESK. Trimming shortened V by 0 bases and J by 6 bases, and 19 bases separated the two germline ends. DNA of the CDR3: TGTGCCAGCAGCCAAGAGTGGGGGCTGGGGACTCCGGATACGCAGTATTTT. This encodes CASSQEWGLGTPDTQYF. The whole variable domain, filled in from reference TRBV14 and TRBJ2-3, reads EAGVTQFPSHSVIEKGQTVTLRCDPISGHDNLYWYRRVMGKEIKFLLHFVKESKQDESGMPNNRFLAERTGGTYSTLKVQPAELEDSGVYFCASSQEWGLGTPDTQYFGPGTRLTVL.

V and J are TRBV29-1 and TRBJ1-5, with TRBD1 matching 12 bases. V was pared by 4 bases and J by 2 bases, with 9 bases of the junction left unmatched. The germline V gene has CDR1 SQVTM and CDR2 ANQGSEA. This CDR3 is built from 17 residues. The CDR3, as DNA: TGCAGCGTTGTAAGGGGACAGGGGGCGAAGGGCAATCAGCCCCAGCATTTT. Encoded protein: CSVVRGQGAKGNQPQHF. The full variable domain, its missing parts supplied by reference TRBV29-1 and TRBJ1-5, is SAVISQKPSRDICQRGTSLTIQCQVDSQVTMMFWYRQQPGQSLTLIATANQGSEATYESGFVIDKFPISRPNLTFSTLTVSNMSPEDSSIYLCSVVRGQGAKGNQPQHFGDGTRLSIL.